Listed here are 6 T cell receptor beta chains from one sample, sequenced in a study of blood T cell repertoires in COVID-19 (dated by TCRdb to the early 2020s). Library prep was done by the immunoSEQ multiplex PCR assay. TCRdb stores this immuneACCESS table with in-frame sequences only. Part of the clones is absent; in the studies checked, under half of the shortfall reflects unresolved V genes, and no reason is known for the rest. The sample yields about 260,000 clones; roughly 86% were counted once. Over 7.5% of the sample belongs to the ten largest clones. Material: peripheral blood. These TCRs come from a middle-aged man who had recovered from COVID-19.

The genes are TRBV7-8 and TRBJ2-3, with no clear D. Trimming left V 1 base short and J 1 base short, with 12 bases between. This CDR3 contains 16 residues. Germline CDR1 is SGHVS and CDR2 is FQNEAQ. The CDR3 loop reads CASSLELSWGTDTQYF. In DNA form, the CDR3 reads TGTGCCAGCAGCTTAGAACTAAGCTGGGGCACAGATACGCAGTATTTT.

The CDR3 coding sequence is TGTGCCAGCAGTTATCTACAGGGTTATCACGGGGAGCTGTTTTTT. Amino acid sequence: CASSYLQGYHGELFF. The V call is TRBV27, the J call TRBJ2-2; TRBD1 might be the D (6 bases). V was shortened by 4 bases and J by 7 bases, with 16 bases between the two germline ends. The germline V gene encodes CDR1 MNHEY and CDR2 SMNVEV (reference sequence). The CDR3 sequence is 15 residues long.

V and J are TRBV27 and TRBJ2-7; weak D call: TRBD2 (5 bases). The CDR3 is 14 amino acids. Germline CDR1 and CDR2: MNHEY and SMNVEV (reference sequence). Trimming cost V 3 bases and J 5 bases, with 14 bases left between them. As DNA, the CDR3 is TGTGCCAGCAGTTTTTCCGGGTTCGGGAACGAGCAGTACTTC. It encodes CASSFSGFGNEQYF.

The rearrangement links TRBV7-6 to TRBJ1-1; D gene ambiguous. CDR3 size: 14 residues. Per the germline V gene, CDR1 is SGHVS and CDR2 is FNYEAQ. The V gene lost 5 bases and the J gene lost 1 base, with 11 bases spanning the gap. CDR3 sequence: CASSVSRGNTEAFF. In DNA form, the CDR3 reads TGTGCCAGCAGCGTTAGTCGGGGGAACACTGAAGCTTTCTTT.

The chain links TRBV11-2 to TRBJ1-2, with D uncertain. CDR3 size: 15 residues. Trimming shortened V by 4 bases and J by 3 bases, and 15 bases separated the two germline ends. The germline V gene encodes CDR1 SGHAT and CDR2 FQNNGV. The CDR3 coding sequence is TGTGCCAGCAGCTCGGCGGTGCAGACCTACTATGGCTACACCTTC. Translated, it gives CASSSAVQTYYGYTF.

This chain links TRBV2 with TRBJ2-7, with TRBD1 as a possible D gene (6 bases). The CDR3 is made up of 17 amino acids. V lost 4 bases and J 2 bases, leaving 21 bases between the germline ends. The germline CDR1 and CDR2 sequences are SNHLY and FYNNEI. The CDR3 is CASSGPRGGQTTYEQYF. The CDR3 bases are TGTGCCAGCAGTGGCCCCAGAGGAGGACAGACGACCTACGAGCAGTACTTC.